These T cell receptor beta chains were read from a single sample in a study of CD4 T cells in relation to SARS-CoV-2 and coronaviruses. No antigen is known for these receptors. Clones were sequenced by immunoSEQ multiplex PCR, and TCRdb holds only the in-frame ones, with some missing. The table lists 38,000 or so clones, roughly 73% of them singletons. The sample comprised memory CD4+ T cells from PBMCs, cultured in vitro. All receptors come from an adult with COVID-19. CDR3s include the opening cysteine and the closing phenylalanine or tryptophan. The order of the fields is D gene, J gene, V gene, clone size, CDR3 protein, CDR3 DNA. The D gene is left open where the match is weak. Not every row has a clone size; where given, it reads once, few, many or a size class.

TRBD1,TRBJ1-1,TRBV5-1,NA,CASRISTGGGTEAFF,TGCGCCAGCAGAATATCTACAGGGGGTGGTACTGAAGCTTTCTTT
TRBD2,TRBJ2-3,TRBV5-1,NA,CASMAGGQDTQYF,TGCGCCAGCATGGCGGGAGGGCAAGATACGCAGTATTTT
NA,TRBJ2-1,TRBV13,NA,CASTLVGWGNEQFF,TGTGCCAGCACCTTAGTAGGGTGGGGCAATGAGCAGTTCTTC
NA,TRBJ2-1,TRBV20-1,NA,CSARPWDEQFF,TGCAGTGCTAGACCTTGGGATGAGCAGTTCTTC
TRBD1,TRBJ2-7,TRBV4-1,few,CASSQGWTGSSYEQYF,TGCGCCAGCAGCCAAGGCTGGACAGGGAGCTCCTACGAGCAGTACTTC
TRBD2,TRBJ2-7,TRBV3-1/TRBV3-2,NA,CASSPRTSVTYEQYF,TGTGCCAGCAGCCCTCGGACTAGCGTGACCTACGAGCAGTACTTC
NA,TRBJ2-7,TRBV7-8,NA,CASTTGSSYEQYF,TGTGCCAGCACCACCGGGAGTTCCTACGAGCAGTACTTC
TRBD2,TRBJ2-1,TRBV5-6,NA,CASSPRTSGRASSYNEQFF,TGTGCCAGCAGCCCTAGGACTAGCGGGAGGGCAAGCTCCTACAATGAGCAGTTCTTC
NA,TRBJ2-2,TRBV11-2,NA,CASSLEGGTGGELFF,TGTGCCAGCAGCTTAGAAGGTGGAACGGGCGGGGAGCTGTTTTTT
NA,TRBJ1-5,TRBV30,NA,CAWSVDGNQPQHF,TGTGCCTGGAGTGTTGACGGCAATCAGCCCCAGCATTTT
NA,TRBJ1-1,TRBV7-8,NA,CASSKVTGNTEAFF,TGTGCCAGCAGCAAAGTCACTGGGAACACTGAAGCTTTCTTT
NA,TRBJ1-2,TRBV5-6,few,CASSLGAGAPLRYTF,TGTGCCAGCAGCTTGGGGGCAGGAGCTCCGTTGCGCTACACCTTC
TRBD2,TRBJ2-7,TRBV6-1,NA,CASSDWGLAGIYEQYF,TGTGCCAGCAGTGATTGGGGGCTAGCGGGTATCTACGAGCAGTACTTC
TRBD2,TRBJ2-2,TRBV9,NA,CASSVGGTRGTGELFF,TGTGCCAGCAGCGTAGGGGGGACTAGGGGGACCGGGGAGCTGTTTTTT
TRBD2,TRBJ2-3,TRBV18,NA,CASSPGLAGGSTDTQYF,TGTGCCAGCTCACCGGGACTAGCGGGAGGAAGCACAGATACGCAGTATTTT
TRBD1,TRBJ2-5,TRBV5-4,NA,CASSRGTDRGQETQYF,TGTGCCAGCAGCCGAGGTACGGACAGGGGCCAAGAGACCCAGTACTTC
NA,TRBJ2-3,TRBV12-3/TRBV12-4,NA,CASSFREDTQYF,TGTGCCAGCAGTTTCAGGGAAGATACGCAGTATTTT
NA,TRBJ2-1,TRBV13,NA,CASSPAGGSSYNEQFF,TGTGCCAGCAGCCCCGCGGGTGGGAGCTCCTACAATGAGCAGTTCTTC
NA,TRBJ1-1,TRBV4-2,few,CASSQELIKMGASAFF,TGTGCCAGCAGCCAAGAACTTATAAAAATGGGAGCATCGGCTTTCTTT
NA,TRBJ2-5,TRBV3-1/TRBV3-2,NA,CASSLSPNQETQYF,TGTGCCAGCAGCCTCAGCCCTAACCAAGAGACCCAGTACTTC
NA,TRBJ2-7,TRBV29-1,once,CSVESWQNNEQYF,TGCAGCGTTGAATCTTGGCAAAACAACGAGCAGTACTTC
TRBD1,TRBJ1-1,TRBV28,few,CASSEGGQGANTEAFF,TGTGCCAGCAGTGAAGGGGGACAGGGGGCTAACACTGAAGCTTTCTTT
NA,TRBJ1-5,TRBV2,NA,CASSRQTGQPQHF,TGTGCCAGCAGTCGACAGACGGGTCAGCCCCAGCATTTT
NA,TRBJ1-6,TRBV28,NA,CASLSSYNSPLHF,TGTGCCAGCCTGAGCTCCTATAATTCACCCCTCCACTTT
TRBD1,TRBJ2-2,TRBV5-6,NA,CASSQTGGGAGELFF,TGTGCCAGCAGCCAAACAGGGGGAGGTGCCGGGGAGCTGTTTTTT
TRBD1,TRBJ1-1,TRBV6-5,NA,CASSTTGGPTEAFF,TGTGCCAGCAGTACGACAGGGGGCCCCACTGAAGCTTTCTTT
NA,TRBJ2-1,TRBV5-1,NA,CASSFRRATIGGNEQFF,TGCGCCAGCAGCTTTAGGCGGGCGACTATAGGGGGCAATGAGCAGTTCTTC
TRBD2,TRBJ2-3,TRBV6-5,once,CASSYQRDSTDTQYF,TGTGCCAGCAGTTACCAGCGGGACAGCACAGATACGCAGTATTTT
NA,TRBJ2-2,TRBV19,NA,CASSMGQGWPGELFF,TGTGCCAGTAGTATGGGGCAGGGGTGGCCCGGGGAGCTGTTTTTT
NA,TRBJ1-3,TRBV7-2,NA,CASSLAATLSGNTIYF,TGTGCCAGCAGCTTAGCGGCGACCCTCTCTGGAAACACCATATATTTT
TRBD2,TRBJ2-5,TRBV5-5,NA,CASSPQLAGYVETQYF,TGTGCCAGCAGCCCTCAACTAGCGGGATATGTGGAGACCCAGTACTTC
NA,TRBJ2-7,TRBV5-4,NA,CASSLEGVSEQYF,TGTGCCAGCAGCTTGGAGGGAGTTTCCGAGCAGTACTTC
TRBD1,TRBJ1-5,TRBV3-1/TRBV3-2,few,CASSPTGGNQPQHF,TGTGCCAGCAGCCCGACAGGGGGCAATCAGCCCCAGCATTTT
TRBD1,TRBJ1-6,TRBV27,NA,CASSDLLGQVGSPLHF,TGTGCCAGCAGTGACCTATTAGGACAGGTCGGATCACCCCTCCACTTT
TRBD2,TRBJ2-5,TRBV28,NA,CASSFGLAKETQYF,TGTGCCAGCAGTTTTGGACTAGCTAAAGAGACCCAGTACTTC
NA,TRBJ1-6,TRBV28,NA,CASSLSVGLGNSPLHF,TGTGCCAGCAGTTTATCAGTAGGACTGGGTAATTCACCCCTCCACTTT
NA,TRBJ2-2,TRBV5-1,NA,CASSRLDRTGTGELFF,TGCGCCAGCAGCAGACTGGACCGAACGGGCACCGGGGAGCTGTTTTTT
TRBD2,TRBJ2-3,TRBV7-8,NA,CASSLRSGNTDTQYF,TGTGCCAGCAGCTTACGAAGCGGGAACACAGATACGCAGTATTTT
NA,TRBJ1-5,TRBV7-2,few,CASSPNLGNQPQHF,TGTGCCAGCAGCCCTAACTTGGGAAATCAGCCCCAGCATTTT
NA,TRBJ1-4,TRBV19,NA,CASSTTATNEKLFF,TGTGCCAGTAGTACGACAGCCACTAATGAAAAACTGTTTTTT
NA,TRBJ2-7,TRBV4-1,NA,CASSQDSLTYEQYF,TGCGCCAGCAGCCAAGATTCCCTAACCTACGAGCAGTACTTC
TRBD2,TRBJ2-3,TRBV4-3,NA,CASSQHRAGGPTDTQYF,TGCGCCAGCAGCCAACACCGAGCGGGAGGACCCACAGATACGCAGTATTTT
NA,TRBJ2-3,TRBV20-1,NA,CSAYSTDTQYF,TGCAGTGCGTATAGCACAGATACGCAGTATTTT
TRBD2,TRBJ2-1,TRBV11-2,NA,CASSPPLAGRNNEQFF,TGTGCCAGCAGCCCACCGCTAGCGGGCCGTAACAATGAGCAGTTCTTC
NA,TRBJ1-1,TRBV5-1,NA,CASSLGPENTEAFF,TGCGCCAGCAGCTTGGGCCCAGAGAACACTGAAGCTTTCTTT
TRBD2,TRBJ2-1,TRBV6-5,NA,CASSRGLAGANEQFF,TGTGCCAGCAGCCGGGGACTAGCGGGAGCCAATGAGCAGTTCTTC
TRBD1,TRBJ2-1,TRBV18,NA,CASSPGTGYNEQFF,TGTGCCAGCTCACCGGGGACAGGCTACAATGAGCAGTTCTTC
TRBD2,TRBJ2-3,TRBV28,NA,CASSLGDLAGVRDTQYF,TGTGCCAGCAGTTTAGGTGATCTAGCGGGAGTGAGAGATACGCAGTATTTT
NA,TRBJ1-4,TRBV28,NA,CASSHPTSGRNEKLFF,TGTGCCAGCAGCCACCCGACGTCAGGTCGTAATGAAAAACTGTTTTTT